This T cell receptor (beta chain) was retrieved from a study of tumor and adjacent non-tumor tissue in lung cancer. Study as a whole: Patients comprised about eleven adenocarcinoma, 2 squamous cell carcinoma and 1 small cell lung cancer.

This clonotype was picked up many times. Its antigen remains unknown. Germline V gives CDR1 SQVTM, CDR2 ANQGSEA. The CDR3 contains 10 residues. Losses at the gene ends were 6 bases for V and 15 bases for J; bases not matched to a gene: 8. Three rounds of nested PCR, following a modified ARM-PCR protocol, produced the TCRbeta library. TCRdb used MiXCR to reprocess the multiplex PCR reads, holding one entry per CDR3 protein. The sample holds some 120,000 distinct CDR3 sequences, about 66% seen once. Whole-study findings and limits: Top 100 clones took a larger repertoire share in normal lung. Significantly higher TCR diversity was found in tumor than normal lung.

This sample's RNA came from whole unsorted tissue. Newly diagnosed lung cancer patients had thoracic surgery in China, August–November 2014, without prior chemotherapy. The specimen was lung tumor tissue. The V call is TRBV29-1, the J call TRBJ2-1; 7 nucleotides line up with TRBD2. This receptor was identified in a man between 25 and 39 years old with non-small cell lung cancer. The CDR3, as DNA: TGCAGCGTGGGGGACTACCCTCGGTTCTTC. This encodes CSVGDYPRFF.